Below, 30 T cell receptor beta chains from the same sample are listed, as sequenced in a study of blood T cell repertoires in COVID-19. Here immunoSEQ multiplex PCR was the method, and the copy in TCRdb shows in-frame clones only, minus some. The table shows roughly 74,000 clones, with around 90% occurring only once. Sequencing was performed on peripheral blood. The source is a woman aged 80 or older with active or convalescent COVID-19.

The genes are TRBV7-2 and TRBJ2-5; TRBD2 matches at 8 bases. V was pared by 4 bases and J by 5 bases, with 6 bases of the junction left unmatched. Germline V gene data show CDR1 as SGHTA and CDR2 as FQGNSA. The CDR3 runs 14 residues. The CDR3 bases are TGTGCCAGCAGCTCACGGGGGGGCCTCGAGACCCAGTACTTC. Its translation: CASSSRGGLETQYF. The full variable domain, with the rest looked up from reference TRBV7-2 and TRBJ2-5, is GAGVSQSPSNKVTEKGKDVELRCDPISGHTALYWYRQSLGQGLEFLIYFQGNSAPDKSGLPSDRFSAERTGGSVSTLTIQRTQQEDSAVYLCASSSRGGLETQYFGPGTRLLVL.

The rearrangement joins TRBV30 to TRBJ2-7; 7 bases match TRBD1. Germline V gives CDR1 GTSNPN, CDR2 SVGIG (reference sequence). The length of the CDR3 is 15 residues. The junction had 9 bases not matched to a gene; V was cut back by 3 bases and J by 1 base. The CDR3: CAWRTGTGVSYEQYF. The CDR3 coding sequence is TGTGCCTGGAGGACCGGTACAGGGGTTTCCTACGAGCAGTACTTC.

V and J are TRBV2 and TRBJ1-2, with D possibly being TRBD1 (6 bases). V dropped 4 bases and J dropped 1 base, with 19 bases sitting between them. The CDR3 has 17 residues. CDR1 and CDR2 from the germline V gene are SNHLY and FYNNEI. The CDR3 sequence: CASSGVDGGRGNYGYTF. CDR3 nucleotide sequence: TGTGCCAGCAGTGGGGTAGACGGTGGCAGGGGTAACTATGGCTACACCTTC.

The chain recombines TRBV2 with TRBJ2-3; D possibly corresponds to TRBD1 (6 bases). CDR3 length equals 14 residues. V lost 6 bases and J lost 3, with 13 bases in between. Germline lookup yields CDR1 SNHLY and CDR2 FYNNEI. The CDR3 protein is CASSLQGTTDTQYF. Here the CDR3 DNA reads TGTGCCAGCAGCTTGCAGGGGACGACAGATACGCAGTATTTT.

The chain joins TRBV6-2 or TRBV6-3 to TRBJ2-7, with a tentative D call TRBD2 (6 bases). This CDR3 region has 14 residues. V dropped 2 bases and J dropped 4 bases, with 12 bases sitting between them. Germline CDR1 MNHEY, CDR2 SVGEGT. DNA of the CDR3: TGTGCCAGCAGTTACCCCACTAGCAGATACGAGCAGTACTTC. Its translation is CASSYPTSRYEQYF.

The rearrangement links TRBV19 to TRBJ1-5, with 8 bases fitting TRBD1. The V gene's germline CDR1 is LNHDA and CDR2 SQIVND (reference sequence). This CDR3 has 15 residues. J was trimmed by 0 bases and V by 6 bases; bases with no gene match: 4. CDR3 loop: CASRNRGGSNQPQHF. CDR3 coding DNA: TGTGCCAGTAGGAACAGGGGGGGTAGCAATCAGCCCCAGCATTTT.

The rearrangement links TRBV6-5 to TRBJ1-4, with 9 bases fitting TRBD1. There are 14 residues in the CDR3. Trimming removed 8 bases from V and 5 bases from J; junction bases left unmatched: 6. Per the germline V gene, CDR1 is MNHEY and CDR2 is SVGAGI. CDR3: CASSLGTGNEKLFF. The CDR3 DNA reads TGTGCCAGCTCGCTCGGGACAGGGAATGAAAAACTGTTTTTT.

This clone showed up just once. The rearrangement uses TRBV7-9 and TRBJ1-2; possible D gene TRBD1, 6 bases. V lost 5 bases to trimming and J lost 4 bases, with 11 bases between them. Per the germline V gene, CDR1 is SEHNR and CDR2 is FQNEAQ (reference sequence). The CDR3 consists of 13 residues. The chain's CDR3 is CASSPGQVYGYTF. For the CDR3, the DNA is TGTGCCAGCAGCCCGGGACAAGTCTATGGCTACACCTTC.

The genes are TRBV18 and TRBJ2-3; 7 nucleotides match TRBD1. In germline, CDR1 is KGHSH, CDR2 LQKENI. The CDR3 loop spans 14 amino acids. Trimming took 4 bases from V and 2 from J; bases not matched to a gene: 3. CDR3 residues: CASSQGTDTDTQYF. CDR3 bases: TGTGCCAGCTCACAGGGGACAGACACAGATACGCAGTATTTT.

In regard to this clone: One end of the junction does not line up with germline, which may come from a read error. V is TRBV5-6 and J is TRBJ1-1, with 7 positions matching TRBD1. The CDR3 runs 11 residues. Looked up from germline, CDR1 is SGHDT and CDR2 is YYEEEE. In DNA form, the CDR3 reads TGTGCCAGCAGATTGGGACAGGAAGCTTTCTTT. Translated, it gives CASRLGQEAFF.

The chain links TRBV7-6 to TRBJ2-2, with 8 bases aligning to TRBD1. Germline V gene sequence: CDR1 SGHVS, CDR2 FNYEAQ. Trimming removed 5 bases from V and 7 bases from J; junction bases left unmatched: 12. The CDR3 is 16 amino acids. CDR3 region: CASSAQRTGYGGELFF. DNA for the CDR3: TGTGCCAGCAGCGCACAAAGGACAGGGTATGGCGGGGAGCTGTTTTTT.

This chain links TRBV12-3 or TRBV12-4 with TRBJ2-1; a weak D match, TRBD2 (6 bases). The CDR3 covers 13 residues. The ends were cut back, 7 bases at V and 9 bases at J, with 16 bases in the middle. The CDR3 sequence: CASTSPGLAEQFF. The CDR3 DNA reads TGTGCCAGCACCTCCCCGGGACTGGCTGAGCAGTTCTTC.

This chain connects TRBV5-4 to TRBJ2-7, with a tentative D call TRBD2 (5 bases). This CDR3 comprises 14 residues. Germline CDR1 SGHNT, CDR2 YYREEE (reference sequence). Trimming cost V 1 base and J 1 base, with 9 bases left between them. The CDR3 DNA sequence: TGTGCCAGCAGCTTGCCCGGGATTTCCTACGAGCAGTACTTC. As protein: CASSLPGISYEQYF.

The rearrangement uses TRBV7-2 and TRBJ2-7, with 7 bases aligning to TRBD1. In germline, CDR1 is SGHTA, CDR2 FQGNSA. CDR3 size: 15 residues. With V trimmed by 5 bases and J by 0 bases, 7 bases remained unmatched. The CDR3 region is CASSRDRVNSYEQYF. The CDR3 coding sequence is TGTGCCAGCAGCCGGGACAGAGTTAACTCCTACGAGCAGTACTTC.

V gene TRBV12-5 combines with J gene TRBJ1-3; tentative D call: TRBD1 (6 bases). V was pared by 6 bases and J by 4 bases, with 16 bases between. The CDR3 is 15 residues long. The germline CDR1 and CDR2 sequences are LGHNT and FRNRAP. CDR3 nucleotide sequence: TGTGCTAGTGGCCCAGGGGCCGGGGTGGGAAACACCATATATTTT. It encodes CASGPGAGVGNTIYF.

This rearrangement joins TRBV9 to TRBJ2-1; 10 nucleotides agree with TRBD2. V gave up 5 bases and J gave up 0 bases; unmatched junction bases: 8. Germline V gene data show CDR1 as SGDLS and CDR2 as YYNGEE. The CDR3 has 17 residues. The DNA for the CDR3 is TGTGCCAGCAGTGAAGTAGCGGGGGGCCTCTCCTACAATGAGCAGTTCTTC. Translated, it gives CASSEVAGGLSYNEQFF.

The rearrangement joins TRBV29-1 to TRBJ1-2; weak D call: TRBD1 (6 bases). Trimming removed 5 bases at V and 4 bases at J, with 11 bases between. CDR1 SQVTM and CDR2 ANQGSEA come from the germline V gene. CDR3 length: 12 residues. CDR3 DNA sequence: TGCAGCGTTAGGACAGCTTCCTATGGCTACACCTTC. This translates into CSVRTASYGYTF.

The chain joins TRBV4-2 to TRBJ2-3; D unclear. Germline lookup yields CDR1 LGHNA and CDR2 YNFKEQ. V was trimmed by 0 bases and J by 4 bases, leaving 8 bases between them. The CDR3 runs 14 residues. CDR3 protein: CASSQEVPADTQYF. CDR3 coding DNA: TGTGCCAGCAGCCAAGAAGTGCCAGCAGATACGCAGTATTTT.

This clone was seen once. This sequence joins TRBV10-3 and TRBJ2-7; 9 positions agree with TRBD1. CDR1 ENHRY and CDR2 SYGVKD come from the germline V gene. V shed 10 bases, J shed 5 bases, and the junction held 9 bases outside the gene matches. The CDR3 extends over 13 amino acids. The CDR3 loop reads CATQVGQGNEQYF. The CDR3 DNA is TGTGCCACGCAGGTGGGACAGGGAAACGAGCAGTACTTC.

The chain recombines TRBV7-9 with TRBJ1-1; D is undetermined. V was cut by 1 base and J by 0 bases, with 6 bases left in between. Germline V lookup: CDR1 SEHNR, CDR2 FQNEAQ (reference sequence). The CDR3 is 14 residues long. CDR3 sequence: CASSLGQLNTEAFF. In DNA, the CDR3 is TGTGCCAGCAGCTTAGGGCAGTTGAACACTGAAGCTTTCTTT. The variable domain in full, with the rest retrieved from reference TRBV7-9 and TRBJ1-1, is DTGVSQNPRHKITKRGQNVTFRCDPISEHNRLYWYRQTLGQGPEFLTYFQNEAQLEKSRLLSDRFSAERPKGSFSTLEIQRTEQGDSAMYLCASSLGQLNTEAFFGQGTRLTVV.

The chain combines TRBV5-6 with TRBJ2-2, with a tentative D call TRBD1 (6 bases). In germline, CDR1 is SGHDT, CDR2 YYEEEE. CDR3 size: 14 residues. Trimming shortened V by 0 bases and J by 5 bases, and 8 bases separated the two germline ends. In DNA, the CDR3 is TGTGCCAGCAGCTTGGGGGGGCGAACCGGGGAGCTGTTTTTT. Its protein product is CASSLGGRTGELFF.

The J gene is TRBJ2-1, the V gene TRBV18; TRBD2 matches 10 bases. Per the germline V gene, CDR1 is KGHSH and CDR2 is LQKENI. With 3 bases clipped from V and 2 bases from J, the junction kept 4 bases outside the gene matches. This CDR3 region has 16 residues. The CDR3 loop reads CASSPGLADTYNEQFF. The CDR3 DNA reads TGTGCCAGCTCACCCGGACTAGCGGACACCTACAATGAGCAGTTCTTC.

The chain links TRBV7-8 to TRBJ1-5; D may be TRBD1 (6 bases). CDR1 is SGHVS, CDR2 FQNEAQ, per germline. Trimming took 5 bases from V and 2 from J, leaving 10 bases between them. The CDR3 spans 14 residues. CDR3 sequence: CASSAAGGNQPQHF. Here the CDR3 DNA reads TGTGCCAGCAGCGCTGCAGGGGGCAATCAGCCCCAGCATTTT.

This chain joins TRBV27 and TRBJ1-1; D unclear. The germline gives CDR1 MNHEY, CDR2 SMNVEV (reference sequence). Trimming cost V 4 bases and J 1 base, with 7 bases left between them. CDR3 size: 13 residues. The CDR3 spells CASSSHRNTEAFF. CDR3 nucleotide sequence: TGTGCCAGCAGTTCCCACAGGAACACTGAAGCTTTCTTT.

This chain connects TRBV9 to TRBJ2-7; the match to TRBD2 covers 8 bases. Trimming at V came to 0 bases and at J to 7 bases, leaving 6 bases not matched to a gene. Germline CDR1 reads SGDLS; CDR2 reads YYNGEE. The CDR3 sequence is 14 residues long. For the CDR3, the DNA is TGTGCCAGCAGCGTAGCGAGCTCGGGGGGGGAGCAGTACTTC. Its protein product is CASSVASSGGEQYF.

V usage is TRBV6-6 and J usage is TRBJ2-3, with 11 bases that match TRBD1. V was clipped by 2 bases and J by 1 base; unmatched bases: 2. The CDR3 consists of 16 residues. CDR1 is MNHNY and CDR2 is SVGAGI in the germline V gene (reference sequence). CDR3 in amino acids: CASSYPGQGGTDTQYF. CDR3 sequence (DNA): TGTGCCAGCAGTTACCCGGGACAGGGGGGCACAGATACGCAGTATTTT.

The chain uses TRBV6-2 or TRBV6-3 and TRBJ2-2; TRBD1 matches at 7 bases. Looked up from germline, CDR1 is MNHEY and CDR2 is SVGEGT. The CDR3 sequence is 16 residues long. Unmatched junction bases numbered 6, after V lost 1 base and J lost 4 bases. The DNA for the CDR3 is TGTGCCAGCAGTTACTTCCCCGGGACAGCCACCGGGGAGCTGTTTTTT. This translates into CASSYFPGTATGELFF.

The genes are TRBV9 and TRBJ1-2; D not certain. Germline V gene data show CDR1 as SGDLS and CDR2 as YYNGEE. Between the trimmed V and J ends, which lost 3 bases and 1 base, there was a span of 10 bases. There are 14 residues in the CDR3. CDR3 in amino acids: CASSAPGSNYGYTF. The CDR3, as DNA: TGTGCCAGCAGCGCCCCGGGGAGTAACTATGGCTACACCTTC.

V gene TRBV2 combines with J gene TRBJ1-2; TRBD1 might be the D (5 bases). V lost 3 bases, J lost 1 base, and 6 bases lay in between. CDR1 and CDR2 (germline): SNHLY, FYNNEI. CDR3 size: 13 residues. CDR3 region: CASSEQGNYGYTF. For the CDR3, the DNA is TGTGCCAGCAGTGAGCAGGGTAACTATGGCTACACCTTC.

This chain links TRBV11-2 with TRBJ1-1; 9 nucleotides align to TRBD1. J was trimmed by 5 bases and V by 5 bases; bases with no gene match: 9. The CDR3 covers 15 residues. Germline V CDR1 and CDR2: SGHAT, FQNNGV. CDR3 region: CASSLTGGPGTEAFF. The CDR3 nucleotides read TGTGCCAGCAGCCTCACAGGGGGCCCGGGTACTGAAGCTTTCTTT. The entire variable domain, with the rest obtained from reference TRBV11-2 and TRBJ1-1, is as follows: EAGVAQSPRYKIIEKRQSVAFWCNPISGHATLYWYQQILGQGPKLLIQFQNNGVVDDSQLPKDRFSAERLKGVDSTLKIQPAKLEDSAVYLCASSLTGGPGTEAFFGQGTRLTVV.